This section outlines one TCR beta chain sequence together with its context. Original processing notes: Using reference gene primer amplification, nucleated cell counts were estimated. Here immunoSEQ multiplex PCR was the method, and the copy in TCRdb shows in-frame clones only, minus some. From that table come the V and J calls and clone size; the DNA was used to work out D and trimming. The sample gives under 300,000 clones, 70% to 90% of which show up once; over 2% is in the top ten. V gave up 3 bases and J gave up 8 bases; unmatched junction bases: 6. CDR3 length: 13 residues. This record belongs to a study of blood T cell repertoires in COVID-19.

Input material: peripheral blood. The origin of this receptor is a young man who had recovered from COVID-19. This sequence joins TRBV12-3 or TRBV12-4 and TRBJ1-1, with 7 positions matching TRBD1. Here the CDR3 reads CASSFFGTAEAFF. The CDR3, as DNA: TGTGCCAGCAGTTTTTTCGGGACAGCCGAAGCTTTCTTT.